Each of the 26 T cell receptor beta chains below was sequenced from the same sample in a study of cytomegalovirus exposure and HLA in healthy donors. Vbeta (60) and Jbeta (13) primers were used in the PCR. The table came from immunoSEQ multiplex PCR; TCRdb's copy has only in-frame clones and leaves some out. The table lists roughly 170,000 clones, approximately 80% of them singletons, with about 0.77% in the top ten. What was sequenced was PBMCs. Source of these receptors: a young woman in good health and CMV-seronegative.

The chain uses TRBV6-5 and TRBJ1-2; 7 positions agree with TRBD1. The CDR3 sequence is 15 residues long. With V trimmed by 0 bases and J by 7 bases, 8 bases remained unmatched. Germline lookup yields CDR1 MNHEY and CDR2 SVGAGI. In nucleotides, the CDR3 is TGTGCCAGCAGTTACTCGGCAGGGGGTCAAGGTGGCTACACCTTC. Translation gives CASSYSAGGQGGYTF.

The chain is built from TRBV7-2 and TRBJ2-7, with a weak D call TRBD2 (5 bases). This CDR3 comprises 13 residues. The ends were cut back, 5 bases at V and 3 bases at J, with 11 bases in the middle. The germline CDR1 and CDR2 sequences are SGHTA and FQGNSA. The CDR3 DNA reads as TGTGCCAGCAGCCCGAGCGGCCACTACGAGCAGTACTTC. Amino acid sequence: CASSPSGHYEQYF.

This clone was detected only once. The chain joins TRBV28 to TRBJ2-2, with TRBD2 matching 13 bases. The CDR3 has 12 amino acids. The germline V gene has CDR1 MDHEN and CDR2 SYDVKM. V lost 10 bases, J lost 17 bases, and 10 bases stayed unmatched. CDR3 nucleotide sequence: TGTGCCATCGGAGGGGGGACTAGCGGGATATTTTTT. Its translation is CAIGGGTSGIFF.

In this sample, this clone turned up once. V is TRBV11-2 and J is TRBJ2-7, with 12 positions matching TRBD2. Germline CDR1 SGHAT, CDR2 FQNNGV. This CDR3 has 14 residues. The ends lost 5 bases at V and 4 bases at J; junction bases unmatched: 3. This chain's CDR3 is CASSPSGRAYEQYF. The DNA for the CDR3 is TGTGCCAGCAGCCCTAGCGGGAGGGCTTACGAGCAGTACTTC. The full variable domain, in which reference TRBV11-2 and TRBJ2-7 provide the parts outside the CDR3, is EAGVAQSPRYKIIEKRQSVAFWCNPISGHATLYWYQQILGQGPKLLIQFQNNGVVDDSQLPKDRFSAERLKGVDSTLKIQPAKLEDSAVYLCASSPSGRAYEQYFGPGTRLTVT.

This clone was seen only a few times. The chain recombines TRBV28 with TRBJ2-7; tentative D call: TRBD2 (6 bases). This CDR3 has 18 residues. Germline-derived CDR1 and CDR2 are MDHEN and SYDVKM. V shed 6 bases and J shed 3 bases, with 27 bases lying between them. The CDR3 nucleotides are TGTGCCAGCAGACCGACTAGGTTTAACTACGATCCCGACTACGAGCAGTACTTC. This translates into CASRPTRFNYDPDYEQYF.

This clone has just a few counts. The chain uses TRBV2 and TRBJ1-5, with 9 bases matching TRBD1. The CDR3 runs to 14 residues. Germline V gene sequence: CDR1 SNHLY, CDR2 FYNNEI. The junction had 3 bases not matched to a gene; V was cut back by 6 bases and J by 3 bases. DNA for the CDR3: TGTGCCAGCAGCTGGGACAGGGTCAATCAGCCCCAGCATTTT. Protein sequence: CASSWDRVNQPQHF.

J is TRBJ2-1 and V is TRBV9; weak D call: TRBD2 (5 bases). This CDR3 region has 14 residues. The V end was cut by 0 bases, the J end by 3 bases, with 7 bases between. The germline V gene has CDR1 SGDLS and CDR2 YYNGEE. This CDR3 reads CASSVAGIYNEQFF. CDR3 sequence (DNA): TGTGCCAGCAGCGTAGCGGGGATCTACAATGAGCAGTTCTTC.

The chain links TRBV5-1 to TRBJ1-5; D unresolved. The CDR3 is 13 residues long. Trimming stripped 1 base from V and 4 bases from J, with 6 bases between. Germline values: CDR1 SGHRS, CDR2 YFSETQ. The CDR3 nucleotides read TGCGCCAGCAGCTTGACGGGGAATCAGCCCCAGCATTTT. It specifies CASSLTGNQPQHF.

The J gene is TRBJ1-3, the V gene TRBV2; 7 bases fit TRBD1. Trimming took 6 bases from V and 2 from J; bases not matched to a gene: 4. The CDR3 extends over 14 amino acids. From germline, CDR1 is SNHLY and CDR2 FYNNEI. The CDR3: CASRAQGTGNTIYF. CDR3 sequence (DNA): TGTGCCAGCAGGGCACAGGGGACTGGAAACACCATATATTTT.

CDR3 amino acids: CASSRSTGNSGANVLTF. CDR3 nucleotides: TGTGCCAGCTCACGCTCCACAGGGAACTCTGGGGCCAACGTCCTGACTTTC. The chain uses TRBV18 and TRBJ2-6, with a possible D match to TRBD1 (6 bases). The CDR3 contains 17 residues. V lost 4 bases and J lost 0, with 13 bases in between. The germline CDR1 and CDR2 sequences are KGHSH and LQKENI. Drawing the rest from reference TRBV18 and TRBJ2-6, the complete variable domain is NAGVMQNPRHLVRRRGQEARLRCSPMKGHSHVYWYRQLPEEGLKFMVYLQKENIIDESGMPKERFSAEFPKEGPSILRIQQVVRGDSAAYFCASSRSTGNSGANVLTFGAGSRLTVL.

This clone was seen only a few times. The V call is TRBV7-6, the J call TRBJ2-7; the D is unclear. The length of the CDR3 is 13 residues. The V and J ends lost 1 base and 3 bases respectively, with 7 bases between them. Germline V gene sequence: CDR1 SGHVS, CDR2 FNYEAQ. CDR3 coding DNA: TGTGCCAGCAGCTTAGGACTGAACTACGAGCAGTACTTC. Its translation: CASSLGLNYEQYF. Full variable domain (rest looked up from reference TRBV7-6 and TRBJ2-7): GAGVSQSPRYKVTKRGQDVALRCDPISGHVSLYWYRQALGQGPEFLTYFNYEAQQDKSGLPNDRFSAERPEGSISTLTIQRTEQRDSAMYRCASSLGLNYEQYFGPGTRLTVT.

V usage is TRBV6-5 and J usage is TRBJ2-7; no clear D. This CDR3 comprises 15 residues. V was cut by 0 bases and J by 3 bases, with 12 bases left in between. Germline loops: CDR1 MNHEY, CDR2 SVGAGI. The CDR3 DNA sequence: TGTGCCAGCAGTTACTCGGAGCCCGCCTACTACGAGCAGTACTTC. It yields the protein CASSYSEPAYYEQYF.

The CDR3 protein is CASKQTGGSYEQYF. CDR3 coding DNA: TGTGCCAGTAAGCAAACAGGGGGTTCATACGAGCAGTACTTC. This chain connects TRBV28 to TRBJ2-7; TRBD1 matches at 8 bases. CDR1 is MDHEN, CDR2 SYDVKM, per germline. Unmatched junction bases numbered 11, after V lost 9 bases and J lost 4 bases. The CDR3 runs 14 residues.

The chain has TRBV19 and TRBJ1-2; tentatively, D is TRBD1 (5 bases). This CDR3 spans 14 amino acids. Trimming took 6 bases from V and 4 from J, leaving 15 bases between them. The germline CDR1 and CDR2 sequences are LNHDA and SQIVND (reference sequence). The CDR3 sequence: CASRIKGLSYGYTF. The CDR3 nucleotides read TGTGCCAGTAGGATTAAGGGGCTATCCTATGGCTACACCTTC.

This clone appeared once. The chain uses TRBV10-3 and TRBJ2-7; TRBD2 matches at 11 bases. Germline assignment: CDR1 ENHRY and CDR2 SYGVKD. CDR3 length: 15 amino acids. Unmatched junction bases numbered 8, after V lost 7 bases and J lost 3 bases. The CDR3 spells CAIKATSGDLYEQYF. For the CDR3, the DNA is TGTGCCATCAAAGCGACTAGCGGGGACCTCTACGAGCAGTACTTC.

The chain recombines TRBV7-9 with TRBJ1-2; 7 bases agree with TRBD1. V shed 3 bases and J 4 bases; nucleotides not matched to a gene: 5. Germline-derived CDR1 and CDR2 are SEHNR and FQNEAQ (reference sequence). CDR3 length equals 14 residues. The CDR3 is CASSFEQGFYGYTF. The CDR3 nucleotides read TGTGCCAGCAGCTTCGAACAGGGGTTCTATGGCTACACCTTC. Together with reference TRBV7-9 and TRBJ1-2, the CDR3 gives the full variable domain: DTGVSQNPRHKITKRGQNVTFRCDPISEHNRLYWYRQTLGQGPEFLTYFQNEAQLEKSRLLSDRFSAERPKGSFSTLEIQRTEQGDSAMYLCASSFEQGFYGYTFGSGTRLTVV.

V gene TRBV15 combines with J gene TRBJ2-5; 7 bases fit TRBD1. This CDR3 has 15 residues. After removal of 2 bases from V and 5 bases from J, the junction contained 8 bases not matched to a gene. CDR1 is LNHNV and CDR2 is YYDKDF in the germline V gene (reference sequence). CDR3 region: CATSRLYRGRETQYF. The CDR3 bases are TGTGCCACCAGCAGACTGTACAGGGGAAGGGAGACCCAGTACTTC. Together with reference TRBV15 and TRBJ2-5, the CDR3 gives the full variable domain: DAMVIQNPRYQVTQFGKPVTLSCSQTLNHNVMYWYQQKSSQAPKLLFHYYDKDFNNEADTPDNFQSRRPNTSFCFLDIRSPGLGDTAMYLCATSRLYRGRETQYFGPGTRLLVL.

The chain uses TRBV28 and TRBJ1-4, with 8 bases lining up with TRBD1. This CDR3 is built from 16 residues. J was trimmed by 8 bases and V by 2 bases; bases with no gene match: 10. The germline CDR1 and CDR2 sequences are MDHEN and SYDVKM. The CDR3 here is CASSLGPGTGSEKLFF. The CDR3 DNA reads TGTGCCAGCAGTTTAGGTCCCGGGACAGGATCGGAAAAACTGTTTTTT.

The rearrangement links TRBV28 to TRBJ2-7; 7 bases match TRBD1. The J segment lost 2 bases and the V segment lost 4 bases, leaving 8 bases of the junction unmatched. The CDR3 runs to 15 residues. The germline gives CDR1 MDHEN, CDR2 SYDVKM. CDR3: CASSSTGTETYEQYF. The CDR3, as DNA: TGTGCCAGCAGTTCTACCGGGACAGAAACCTACGAGCAGTACTTC.

The chain is built from TRBV5-1 and TRBJ1-1; 8 bases match TRBD1. The trim removed 3 bases at V and 1 base at J, leaving 2 bases unmatched. The CDR3 sequence is 14 residues long. Looked up from germline, CDR1 is SGHRS and CDR2 is YFSETQ. Written as DNA, the CDR3 is TGCGCCAGCAGCTCGACAGGGGAGAACACTGAAGCTTTCTTT. Translating gives CASSSTGENTEAFF. Variable domain in full (rest from reference TRBV5-1 and TRBJ1-1): KAGVTQTPRYLIKTRGQQVTLSCSPISGHRSVSWYQQTPGQGLQFLFEYFSETQRNKGNFPGRFSGRQFSNSRSEMNVSTLELGDSALYLCASSSTGENTEAFFGQGTRLTVV.

This chain joins TRBV5-1 and TRBJ2-2, with 14 nucleotides matching TRBD2. This CDR3 comprises 18 residues. The V segment lost 0 bases and the J segment 6 bases; nucleotides outside the gene matches: 7. The V gene's germline CDR1 is SGHRS and CDR2 YFSETQ. In DNA form, the CDR3 reads TGCGCCAGCAGCTTGGACCCGGGACTAGCGGGAGAGTCCGGGGAGCTGTTTTTT. Its translation: CASSLDPGLAGESGELFF.

This CDR3 reads CAISEGGVEGQYF. The CDR3 bases are TGTGCCATCAGTGAAGGCGGGGTGGAGGGGCAGTATTTT. This chain uses TRBV10-3 with TRBJ2-3, with D perhaps TRBD2 (6 bases). Germline-derived CDR1 and CDR2 are ENHRY and SYGVKD. The germline V and J ends were trimmed by 3 bases and 11 bases, with 15 bases remaining between them. This CDR3 is built from 13 residues.

The V gene is TRBV5-5, the J gene TRBJ1-2; possible D gene TRBD1, 6 bases. V lost 7 bases, J lost 4 bases, and 17 bases lay in between. This CDR3 has 14 amino acids. CDR1 SGHKS and CDR2 YYEKEE come from the germline V gene (reference sequence). As DNA, the CDR3 is TGTGCCAGCTTCCCTATAGGGGGTTCCTATGGCTACACCTTC. Amino acid sequence: CASFPIGGSYGYTF.

The genes are TRBV4-1 and TRBJ2-1; maybe TRBD2 (6 bases). V lost 8 bases, J lost 8 bases, and 16 bases lay in between. The germline V gene has CDR1 MGHRA and CDR2 YSYEKL. This CDR3 contains 13 residues. Here the CDR3 DNA reads TGCGCCAGCTCCCGGGACTCTGCCGATGAGCAGTTCTTC. This gives the protein CASSRDSADEQFF.

The gene calls are TRBV28 and TRBJ2-7; perhaps TRBD1 as D (6 bases). The CDR3 is 14 residues long. In germline, CDR1 is MDHEN, CDR2 SYDVKM. The germline V and J ends were trimmed by 8 bases and 4 bases, with 18 bases remaining between them. CDR3 amino acids: CASGGTSLIYEQYF. Written as DNA, the CDR3 is TGTGCCAGCGGTGGGACAAGTCTTATTTACGAGCAGTACTTC.

The chain's CDR3 is CASSSTGYYNEQFF. Written as DNA, the CDR3 is TGTGCCAGCAGTTCGACAGGATACTACAATGAGCAGTTCTTC. The chain uses TRBV27 and TRBJ2-1; D perhaps matches TRBD1 (6 bases). Germline values: CDR1 MNHEY, CDR2 SMNVEV (reference sequence). The CDR3 sequence is 14 residues long. Trimming removed 4 bases from V and 3 bases from J, with 10 bases in between.